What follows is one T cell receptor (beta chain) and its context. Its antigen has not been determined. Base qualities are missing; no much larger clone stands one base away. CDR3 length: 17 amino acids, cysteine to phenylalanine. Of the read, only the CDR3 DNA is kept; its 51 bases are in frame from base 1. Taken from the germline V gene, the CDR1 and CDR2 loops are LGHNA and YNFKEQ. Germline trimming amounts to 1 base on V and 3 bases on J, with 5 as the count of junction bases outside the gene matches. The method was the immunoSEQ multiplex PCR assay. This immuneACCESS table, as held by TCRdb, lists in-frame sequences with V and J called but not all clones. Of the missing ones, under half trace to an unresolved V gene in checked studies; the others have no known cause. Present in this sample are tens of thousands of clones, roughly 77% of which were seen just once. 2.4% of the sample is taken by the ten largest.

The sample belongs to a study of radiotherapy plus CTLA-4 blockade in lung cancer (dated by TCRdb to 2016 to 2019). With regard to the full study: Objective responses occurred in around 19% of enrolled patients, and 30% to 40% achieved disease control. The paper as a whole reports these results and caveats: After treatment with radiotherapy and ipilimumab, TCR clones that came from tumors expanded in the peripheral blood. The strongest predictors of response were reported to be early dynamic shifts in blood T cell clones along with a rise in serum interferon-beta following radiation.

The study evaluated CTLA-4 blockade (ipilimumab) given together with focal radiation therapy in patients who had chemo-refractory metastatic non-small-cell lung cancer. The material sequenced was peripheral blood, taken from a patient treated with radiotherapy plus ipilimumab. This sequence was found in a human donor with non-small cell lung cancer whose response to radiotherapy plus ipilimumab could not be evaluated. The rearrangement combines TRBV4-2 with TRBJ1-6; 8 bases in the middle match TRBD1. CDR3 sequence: CASSQGDRRFYNSPLHF. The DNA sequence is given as TGTGCCAGCAGCCAAGGGGACAGGCGCTTCTATAATTCACCCCTCCACTTT.